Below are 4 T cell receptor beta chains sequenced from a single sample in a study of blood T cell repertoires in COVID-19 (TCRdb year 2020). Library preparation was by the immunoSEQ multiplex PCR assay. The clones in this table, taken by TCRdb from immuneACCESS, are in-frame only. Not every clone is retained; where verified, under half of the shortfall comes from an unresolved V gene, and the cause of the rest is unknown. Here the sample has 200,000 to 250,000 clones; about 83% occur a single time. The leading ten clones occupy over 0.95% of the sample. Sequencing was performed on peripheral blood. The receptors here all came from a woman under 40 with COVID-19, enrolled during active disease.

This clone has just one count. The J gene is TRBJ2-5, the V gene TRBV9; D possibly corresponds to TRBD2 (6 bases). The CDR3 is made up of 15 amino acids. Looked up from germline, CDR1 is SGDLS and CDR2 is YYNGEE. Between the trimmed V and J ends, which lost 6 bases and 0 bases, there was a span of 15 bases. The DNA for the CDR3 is TGTGCCAGCACCCAAGGGTTAGCGGACCAAGAGACCCAGTACTTC. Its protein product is CASTQGLADQETQYF. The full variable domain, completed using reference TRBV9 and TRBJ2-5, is DSGVTQTPKHLITATGQRVTLRCSPRSGDLSVYWYQQSLDQGLQFLIQYYNGEERAKGNILERFSAQQFPDLHSELNLSSLELGDSALYFCASTQGLADQETQYFGPGTRLLVL.

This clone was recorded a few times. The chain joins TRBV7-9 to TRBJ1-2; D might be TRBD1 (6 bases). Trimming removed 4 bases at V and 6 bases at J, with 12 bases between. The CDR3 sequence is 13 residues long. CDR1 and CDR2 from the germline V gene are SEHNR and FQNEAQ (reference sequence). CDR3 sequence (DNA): TGTGCCAGCAGCTCCCAGGGGTTCGATGGCTACACCTTC. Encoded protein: CASSSQGFDGYTF.

CDR3 sequence reads: CASSLNGNIEAFF. The CDR3 DNA follows: TGTGCCAGCAGTTTAAACGGTAATATTGAAGCTTTCTTT. The gene calls are TRBV12-3 or TRBV12-4 and TRBJ1-1, with unresolved D. Between the trimmed V and J ends, which lost 2 bases and 7 bases, there was a span of 11 bases. This CDR3 is built from 13 residues.

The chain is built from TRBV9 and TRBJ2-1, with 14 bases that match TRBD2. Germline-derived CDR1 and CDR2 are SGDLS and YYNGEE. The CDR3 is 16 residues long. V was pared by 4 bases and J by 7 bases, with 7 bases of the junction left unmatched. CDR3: CASSPRLAGGENEQFF. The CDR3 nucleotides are TGTGCCAGCAGCCCTCGACTAGCGGGAGGGGAGAATGAGCAGTTCTTC.